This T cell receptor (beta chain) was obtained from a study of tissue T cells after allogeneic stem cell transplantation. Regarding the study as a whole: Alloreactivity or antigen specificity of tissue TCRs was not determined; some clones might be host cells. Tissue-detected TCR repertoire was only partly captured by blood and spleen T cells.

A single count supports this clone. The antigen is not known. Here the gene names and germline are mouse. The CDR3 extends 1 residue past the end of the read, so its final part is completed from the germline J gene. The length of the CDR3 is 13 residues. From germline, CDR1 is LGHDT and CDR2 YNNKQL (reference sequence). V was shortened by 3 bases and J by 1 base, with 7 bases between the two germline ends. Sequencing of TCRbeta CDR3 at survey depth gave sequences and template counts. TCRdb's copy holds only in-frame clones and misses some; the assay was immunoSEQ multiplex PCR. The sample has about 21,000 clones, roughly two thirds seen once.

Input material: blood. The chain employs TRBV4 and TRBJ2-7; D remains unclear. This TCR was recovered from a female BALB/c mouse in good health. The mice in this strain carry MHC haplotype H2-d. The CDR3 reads CASSYRGSYEQYF. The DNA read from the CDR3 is TGTGCCAGCAGCTATCGGGGATCCTATGAACAGTAC.